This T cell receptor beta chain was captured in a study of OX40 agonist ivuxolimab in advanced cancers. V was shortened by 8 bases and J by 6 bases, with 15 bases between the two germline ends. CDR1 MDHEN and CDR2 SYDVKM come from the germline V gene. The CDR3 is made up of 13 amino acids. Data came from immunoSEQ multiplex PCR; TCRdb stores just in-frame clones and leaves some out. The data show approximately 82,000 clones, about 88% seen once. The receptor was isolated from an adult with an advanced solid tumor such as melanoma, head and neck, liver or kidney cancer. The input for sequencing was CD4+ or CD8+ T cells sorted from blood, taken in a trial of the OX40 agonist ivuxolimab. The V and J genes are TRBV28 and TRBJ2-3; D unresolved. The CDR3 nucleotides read TGTGCCAGCTACAAACTTCGGGCGGATACGCAGTATTTT. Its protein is CASYKLRADTQYF.